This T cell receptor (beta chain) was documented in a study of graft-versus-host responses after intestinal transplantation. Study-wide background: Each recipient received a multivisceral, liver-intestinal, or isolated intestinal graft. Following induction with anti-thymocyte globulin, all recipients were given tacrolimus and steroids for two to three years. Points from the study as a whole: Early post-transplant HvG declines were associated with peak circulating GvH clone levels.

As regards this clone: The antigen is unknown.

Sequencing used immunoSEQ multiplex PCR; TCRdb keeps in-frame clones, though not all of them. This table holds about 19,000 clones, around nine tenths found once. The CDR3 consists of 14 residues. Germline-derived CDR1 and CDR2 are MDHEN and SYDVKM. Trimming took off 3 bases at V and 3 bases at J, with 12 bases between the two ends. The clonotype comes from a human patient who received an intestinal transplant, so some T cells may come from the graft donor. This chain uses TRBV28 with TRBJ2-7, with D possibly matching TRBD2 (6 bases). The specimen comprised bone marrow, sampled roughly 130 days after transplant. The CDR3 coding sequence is TGTGCCAGCAGTTTCGGACCGGGGGTCTACGAGCAGTACTTC. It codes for CASSFGPGVYEQYF.